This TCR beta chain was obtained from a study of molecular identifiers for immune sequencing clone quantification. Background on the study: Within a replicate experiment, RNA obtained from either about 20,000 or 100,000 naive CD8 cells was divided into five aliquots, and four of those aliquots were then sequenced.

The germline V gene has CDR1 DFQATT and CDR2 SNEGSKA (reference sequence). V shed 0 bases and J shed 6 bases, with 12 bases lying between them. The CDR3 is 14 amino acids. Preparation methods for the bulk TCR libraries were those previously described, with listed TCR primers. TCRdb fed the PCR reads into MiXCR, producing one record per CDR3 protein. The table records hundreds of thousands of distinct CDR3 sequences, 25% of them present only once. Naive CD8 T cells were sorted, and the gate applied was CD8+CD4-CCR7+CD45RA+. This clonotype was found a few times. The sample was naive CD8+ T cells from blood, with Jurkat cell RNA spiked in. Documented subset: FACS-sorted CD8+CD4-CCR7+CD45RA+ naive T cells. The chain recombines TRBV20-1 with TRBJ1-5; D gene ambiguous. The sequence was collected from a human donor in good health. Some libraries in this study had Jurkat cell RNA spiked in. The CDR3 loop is CSARDTGISQPQHF. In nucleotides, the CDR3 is TGCAGTGCTAGAGATACGGGTATTAGTCAGCCCCAGCATTTT.